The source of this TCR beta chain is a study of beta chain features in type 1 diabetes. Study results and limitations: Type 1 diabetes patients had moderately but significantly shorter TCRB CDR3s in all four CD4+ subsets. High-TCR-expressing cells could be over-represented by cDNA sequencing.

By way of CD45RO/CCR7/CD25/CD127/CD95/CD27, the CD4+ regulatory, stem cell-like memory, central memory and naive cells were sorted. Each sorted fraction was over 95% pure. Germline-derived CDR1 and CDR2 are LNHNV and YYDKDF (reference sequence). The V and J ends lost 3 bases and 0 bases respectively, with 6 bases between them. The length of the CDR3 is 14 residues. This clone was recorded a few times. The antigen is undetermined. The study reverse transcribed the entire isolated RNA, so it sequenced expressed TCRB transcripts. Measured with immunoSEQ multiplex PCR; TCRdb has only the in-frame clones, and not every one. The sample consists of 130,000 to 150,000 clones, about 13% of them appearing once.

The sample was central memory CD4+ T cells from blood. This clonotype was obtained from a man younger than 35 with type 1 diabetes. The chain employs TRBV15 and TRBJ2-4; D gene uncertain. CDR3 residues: CATSRPLAKNIQYF. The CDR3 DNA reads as TGTGCCACCAGCAGGCCCCTAGCCAAAAACATTCAGTACTTC.